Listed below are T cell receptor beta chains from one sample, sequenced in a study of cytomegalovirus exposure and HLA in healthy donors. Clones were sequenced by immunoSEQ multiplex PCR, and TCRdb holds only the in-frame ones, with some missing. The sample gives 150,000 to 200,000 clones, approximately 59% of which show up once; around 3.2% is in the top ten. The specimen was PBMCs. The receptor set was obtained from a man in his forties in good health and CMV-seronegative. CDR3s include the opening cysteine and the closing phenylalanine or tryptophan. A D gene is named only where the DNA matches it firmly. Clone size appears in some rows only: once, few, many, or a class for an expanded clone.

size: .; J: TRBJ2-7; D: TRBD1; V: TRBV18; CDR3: CASSLLGTGYSEQYF; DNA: TGTGCCAGCTCCCTCCTAGGGACAGGGTACTCCGAGCAGTACTTC
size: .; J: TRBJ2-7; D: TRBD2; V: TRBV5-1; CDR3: CASSRTSGSYEQYF; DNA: TGCGCCAGCAGCAGAACTAGCGGGAGTTACGAGCAGTACTTC
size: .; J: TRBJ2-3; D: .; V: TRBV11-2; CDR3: CASSTYTDTQYF; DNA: TGTGCCAGCAGCACCTACACAGATACGCAGTATTTT
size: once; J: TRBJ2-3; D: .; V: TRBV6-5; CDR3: CASGTSSTDTQYF; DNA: TGTGCCAGCGGCACTAGTTCAACAGATACGCAGTATTTT
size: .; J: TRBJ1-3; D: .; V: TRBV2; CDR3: CASSEAPVSGNTIYF; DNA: TGTGCCAGCAGTGAAGCGCCAGTCTCTGGAAACACCATATATTTT
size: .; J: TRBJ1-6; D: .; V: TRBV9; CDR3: CASSVARVDSPLHF; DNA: TGTGCCAGCAGCGTAGCCAGGGTAGATTCACCCCTCCACTTT
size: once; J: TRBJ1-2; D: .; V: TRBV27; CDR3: CASSLYPGQHYGYTF; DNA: TGTGCCAGCAGTTTATACCCGGGACAACACTATGGCTACACCTTC
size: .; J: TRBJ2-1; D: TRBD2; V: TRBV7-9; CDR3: CASSLGRVAGGEQFF; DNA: TGTGCCAGCAGCTTAGGTCGTGTAGCGGGGGGTGAGCAGTTCTTC
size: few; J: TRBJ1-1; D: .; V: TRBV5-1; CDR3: CASSSLQGSDTEAFF; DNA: TGCGCCAGCAGCTCGTTGCAGGGGTCGGACACTGAAGCTTTCTTT
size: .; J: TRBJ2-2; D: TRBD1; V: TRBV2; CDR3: CASSSTGPQANTGELFF; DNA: TGTGCCAGCAGTTCGACAGGGCCGCAAGCGAACACCGGGGAGCTGTTTTTT
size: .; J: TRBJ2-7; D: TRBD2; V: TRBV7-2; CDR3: CASSIRTSAPYEQYF; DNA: TGTGCCAGCAGCATCCGGACTAGCGCCCCCTACGAGCAGTACTTC
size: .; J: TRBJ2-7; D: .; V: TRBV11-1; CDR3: CASSLTWAYEQYF; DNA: TGTGCCAGCAGCTTAACGTGGGCATACGAGCAGTACTTC
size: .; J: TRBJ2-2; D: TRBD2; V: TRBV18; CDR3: CASSLPSGSAGELFF; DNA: TGTGCCAGCTCACTTCCTAGCGGGAGTGCCGGGGAGCTGTTTTTT
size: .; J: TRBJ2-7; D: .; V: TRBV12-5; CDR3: CASGLVRGGRSYEQYF; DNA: TGTGCTAGTGGTTTGGTAAGAGGAGGGCGCTCCTACGAGCAGTACTTC
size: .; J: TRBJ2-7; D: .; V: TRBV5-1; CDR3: CASSYQESYEQYF; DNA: TGCGCCAGCAGCTACCAAGAGTCCTACGAGCAGTACTTC
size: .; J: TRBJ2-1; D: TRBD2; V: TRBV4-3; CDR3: CASSQEGGRDNEQFF; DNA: TGCGCCAGCAGCCAAGAGGGCGGGAGGGACAATGAGCAGTTCTTC
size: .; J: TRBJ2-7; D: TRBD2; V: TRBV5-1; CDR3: CASSLVPSGSYEQYF; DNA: TGCGCCAGCAGCTTGGTCCCTAGCGGATCCTACGAGCAGTACTTC
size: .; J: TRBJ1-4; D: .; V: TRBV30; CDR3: CAGNPRATNEKLFF; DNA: TGTGCCGGGAATCCCAGGGCAACTAATGAAAAACTGTTTTTT
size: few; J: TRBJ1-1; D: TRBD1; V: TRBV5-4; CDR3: CASSGYGTVNTEAFF; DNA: TGTGCCAGCAGTGGCTACGGGACAGTGAACACTGAAGCTTTCTTT
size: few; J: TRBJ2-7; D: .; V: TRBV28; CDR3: CASSTSGLGDYEQYF; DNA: TGTGCCAGCAGTACGTCCGGTCTCGGCGACTACGAGCAGTACTTC
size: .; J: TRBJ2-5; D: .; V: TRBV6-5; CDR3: CASWGDSSYQETQYF; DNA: TGTGCCTCTTGGGGGGACTCTTCGTACCAAGAGACCCAGTACTTC
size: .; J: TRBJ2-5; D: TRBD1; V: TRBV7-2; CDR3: CAERDRGRETQYF; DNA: TGTGCGGAGCGGGACAGGGGGCGAGAGACCCAGTACTTC
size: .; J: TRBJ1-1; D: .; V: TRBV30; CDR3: CAWSVQGPEAFF; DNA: TGTGCCTGGTCCGTTCAGGGGCCTGAAGCTTTCTTT
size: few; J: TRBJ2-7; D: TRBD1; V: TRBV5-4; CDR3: CASSLSGQAYEQYF; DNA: TGTGCCAGCAGCTTATCTGGACAGGCCTACGAGCAGTACTTC